Sequencing of this T cell receptor beta chain was carried out in a study of cytomegalovirus exposure and HLA in healthy donors. The PCR contained 60 Vbeta and 13 Jbeta primers. Assay used: immunoSEQ multiplex PCR; TCRdb lists only in-frame clones, some missing. The data show 150,000 to 200,000 clones, with 80% to 85% seen just once and 1.7% held by the top ten. Overall study results and limits: According to the study, 180 or so TCR beta chains were cytomegalovirus-associated. Of the V segments, some could not be distinguished, including TRBV6-2 and TRBV6-3, and were excluded.

Concerning this clone: Its antigen is undetermined.

V gave up 4 bases and J gave up 2 bases, with 12 bases separating them. The CDR3 sequence is 14 residues long. From germline, CDR1 is LNHDA and CDR2 SQIVND (reference sequence). Sequencing was carried out using PBMCs. The J gene is TRBJ2-7, the V gene TRBV19; perhaps D is TRBD1 or TRBD2 (5 bases each). The TCR comes from a woman between 18 and 29 years old in good health and CMV-seronegative. The DNA of the CDR3 is TGTGCCAGTAGTAGCACTTTGGGGGCCTACGAGCAGTACGTC. Translating it yields CASSSTLGAYEQYV.